This record looks at one T cell receptor beta chain sequence and its context. This specimen belongs to a study of T cell changes during pregnancy in multiple sclerosis. TCRdb's table, derived via immunoSEQ multiplex PCR, lists solely in-frame clones and lacks some. Counted here are about 93,000 clones, 85% to 95% occurring once; the ten biggest clones make up 2% to 2.5%. The V gene's germline CDR1 is SGDLS and CDR2 YYNGEE. V was clipped by 7 bases and J by 3 bases, with 16 bases between them. This CDR3 has 14 amino acids. The sequence was collected from a female donor with multiple sclerosis, enrolled in a pregnancy study. The chain links TRBV9 to TRBJ2-5, with a possible D match to TRBD2 (7 bases). The specimen was peripheral blood, collected after pregnancy. The CDR3 reads CASGGAKMKETQYF. The CDR3, as DNA: TGTGCCAGCGGGGGGGCGAAGATGAAAGAGACCCAGTACTTC.